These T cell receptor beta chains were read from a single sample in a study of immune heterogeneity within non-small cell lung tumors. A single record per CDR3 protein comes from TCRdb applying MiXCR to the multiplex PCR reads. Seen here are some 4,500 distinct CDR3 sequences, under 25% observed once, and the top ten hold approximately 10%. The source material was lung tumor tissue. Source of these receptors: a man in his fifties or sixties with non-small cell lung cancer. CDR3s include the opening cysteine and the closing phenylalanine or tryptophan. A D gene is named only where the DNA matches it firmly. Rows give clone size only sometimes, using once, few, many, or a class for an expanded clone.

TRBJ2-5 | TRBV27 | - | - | TGTGCCAGCAGTTTAAATAGGGATGAGACCCAGTACTTC | CASSLNRDETQYF
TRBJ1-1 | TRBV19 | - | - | TGTGCCAGTAGTCGGTTGGGTACTCCTAGGGAAGCTTTCTTT | CASSRLGTPREAFF
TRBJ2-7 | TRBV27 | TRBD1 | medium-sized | TGTGCCAGCCGGGGACAGGTCGGGTCCTACGAGCAGTACTTC | CASRGQVGSYEQYF
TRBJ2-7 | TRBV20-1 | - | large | TGCAGTGCCTTAACAGGGTGGAACGAGCAGTACTTC | CSALTGWNEQYF
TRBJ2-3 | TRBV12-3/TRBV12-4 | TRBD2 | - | TGTGCCAGCAGACGTGGGACTAGCAATCAAGATACGCAGTATTTT | CASRRGTSNQDTQYF
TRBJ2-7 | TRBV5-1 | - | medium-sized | TGCGCCAGCAGCTTGTTACGAGCGGACGAGCAGTACTTC | CASSLLRADEQYF
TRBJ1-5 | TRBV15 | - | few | TGTGCCACCAGCAGAGATCCGGGGGTCTGGGATCAGCCCCAGCATTTT | CATSRDPGVWDQPQHF
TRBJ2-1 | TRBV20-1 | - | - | TGCAGTGCTAGAGATTTGGGGTCGGAGAGCGAGCAGTTCTTC | CSARDLGSESEQFF
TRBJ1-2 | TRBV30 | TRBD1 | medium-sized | TGTGCCTGGAGTCAACCGGGACAGTTTAACTATGGCTACACCTTC | CAWSQPGQFNYGYTF
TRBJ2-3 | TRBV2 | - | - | TGTGCCAGCAGCCAAGACGTCACAGATACGCAGTATTTT | CASSQDVTDTQYF
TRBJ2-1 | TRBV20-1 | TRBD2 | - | TGCAGTGCTAGGGGGGAGGGTAGCGGGAGGGCCTTTAAGGACAATGAGCAGTTCTTC | CSARGEGSGRAFKDNEQFF
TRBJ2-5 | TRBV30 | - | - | TGTGCCTGGGGGGAGGCAGGGGGACAAGAGACCCAGTACTTC | CAWGEAGGQETQYF
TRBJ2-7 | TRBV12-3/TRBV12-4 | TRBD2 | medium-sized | TGTGCCAGCAGTTTTCGAGCGGGAGAGTTAAGGGACGAGCAGTACTTC | CASSFRAGELRDEQYF
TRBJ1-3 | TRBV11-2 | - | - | TGTGCCAGCAGCTTAGGGCGATTTGGGGGGGCCACGAAAGGAAACACCATATATTTT | CASSLGRFGGATKGNTIYF
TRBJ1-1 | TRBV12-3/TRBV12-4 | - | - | TGTGCCGGCAGTTTAATTCAGGGCTCTGAAGCTTTCTTT | CAGSLIQGSEAFF
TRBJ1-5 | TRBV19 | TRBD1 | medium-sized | TGTGCCAGTAGTATATCAGGGACAGGGATTCAGCCCCAGCATTTT | CASSISGTGIQPQHF
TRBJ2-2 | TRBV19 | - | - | TGTGCCACCCTGGGCCGATTCGCGAACACCGGGGAGCTGTTTTTT | CATLGRFANTGELFF
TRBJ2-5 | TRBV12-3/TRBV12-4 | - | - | TGTGCCAGCAGTTTACCGGATACTCAAGAGACCCAGTACTTC | CASSLPDTQETQYF
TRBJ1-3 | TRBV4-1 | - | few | TGCGCCAGCAGCCCCCGGTATGGGGTCTCTGGAAACACCATATATTTT | CASSPRYGVSGNTIYF
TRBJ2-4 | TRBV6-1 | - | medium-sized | TGTGCCAGCAGTGACAGGGTAGTGGACATTCAGTACTTC | CASSDRVVDIQYF
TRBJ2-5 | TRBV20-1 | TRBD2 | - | TGCAGTGCTAGAATAGCGGGAGTTCCCCAAGAGACCCAGTACTTC | CSARIAGVPQETQYF
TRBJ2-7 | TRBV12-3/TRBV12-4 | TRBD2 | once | TGTGCCAGCAGTTCCGGACTAGCGGTCTCCTACGAGCAGTACTTC | CASSSGLAVSYEQYF
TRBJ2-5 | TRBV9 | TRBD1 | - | TGTGCCAGCAGCCCGGGCAGGGGGTTTCAAGAGACCCAGTACTTC | CASSPGRGFQETQYF
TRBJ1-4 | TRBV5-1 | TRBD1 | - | TGCGCCAGCAGCGGGGGTCATGGGACAGGAGGCTTTAATGAAAAACTGTTTTTT | CASSGGHGTGGFNEKLFF
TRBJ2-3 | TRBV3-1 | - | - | TGTGCCAGCAGCCAAGAACCCCACGGTCTGTTCCGGGGCACAGATACGCAGTATTTT | CASSQEPHGLFRGTDTQYF
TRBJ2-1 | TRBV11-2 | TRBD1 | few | TGTGCCAGCAGCTTAGATAGTGGACAGGGCAATGAGCAGTTCTTC | CASSLDSGQGNEQFF
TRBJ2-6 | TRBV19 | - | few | TGTGCCAGTACCCCCGAAGCGCTGGCTGGGGCCAACGTCCTGACTTTC | CASTPEALAGANVLTF
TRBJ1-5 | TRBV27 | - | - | TGTGCCAGCAGTTTATACTCAGGGCGAGGGATTTATAGCAATCAGCCCCAGCATTTT | CASSLYSGRGIYSNQPQHF
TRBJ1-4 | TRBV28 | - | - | TGTGCCAGCAGTGCTACCCTGACAGTTAATGAAAAACTGTTTTTT | CASSATLTVNEKLFF
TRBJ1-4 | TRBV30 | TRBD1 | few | TGTGCCTGGGGGGCCGGGACAGATGAAAAACTGTTTTTT | CAWGAGTDEKLFF